Given below is one T cell receptor (beta chain) in context. This entry is derived from a study of blood T cell repertoires in COVID-19. Only in-frame clones appear in the TCRdb table, and some are missing; sequencing was by immunoSEQ multiplex PCR. Among more than 200,000 clones listed, around 84% were seen once. Trimming removed 5 bases from V and 2 bases from J; junction bases left unmatched: 5. The CDR3 length is 15 residues. Per the germline V gene, CDR1 is SGHTA and CDR2 is FQGNSA. The TCR was taken from a man aged 35 to 55 who had recovered from COVID-19. Material: PBMCs or T cells enriched from blood (not recorded which). The chain joins TRBV7-2 to TRBJ2-3; 9 bases map to TRBD2. Here the CDR3 reads CASSPLAGYTDTQYF. CDR3 coding DNA: TGTGCCAGCAGCCCTCTAGCGGGGTACACAGATACGCAGTATTTT.